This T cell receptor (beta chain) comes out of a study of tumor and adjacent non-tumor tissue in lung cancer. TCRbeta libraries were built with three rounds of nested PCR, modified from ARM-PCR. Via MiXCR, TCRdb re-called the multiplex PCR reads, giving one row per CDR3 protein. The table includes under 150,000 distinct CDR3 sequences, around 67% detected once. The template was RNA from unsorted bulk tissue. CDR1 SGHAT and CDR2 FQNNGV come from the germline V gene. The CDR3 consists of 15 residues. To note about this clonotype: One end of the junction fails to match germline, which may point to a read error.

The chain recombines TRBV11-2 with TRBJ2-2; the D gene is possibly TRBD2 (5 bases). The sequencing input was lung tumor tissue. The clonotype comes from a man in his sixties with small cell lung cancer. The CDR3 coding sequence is TGTGCCAGCAGCTTATTCCTCGGTAACACCGGGGTGCTGTTTTTT. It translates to CASSLFLGNTGVLFF.